What follows is one TCR beta chain and its context. Its antigen remains unknown. As for time point: week 23, last vaccination. Vaccinated patients received 300 ug of mutant IDH1 20-mer peptide per dose, with topical imiquimod. Donors had new IDH1-mutant astrocytomas of WHO grade 3 or 4 (ATRX-lost). TCRdb keeps only in-frame clones here, not all; method: immunoSEQ multiplex PCR. This sample has approximately 50,000 clones, with 87% found just once. The source of the sample is a study of a mutant IDH1 vaccine in newly diagnosed glioma. Background on the study: Mean patient age was around 40 years; approximately 62% were male and roughly 38% female. Study outcomes and limitations: There were vaccine-induced immune responses in roughly 92% of the patients.

The CDR3 consists of 14 residues. Deletions cut 0 bases from V and 4 bases from J, with 7 bases between. Germline values: CDR1 LGHNA, CDR2 YSLEER. The input for sequencing was PBMCs, taken from a glioma patient whose treatment included an IDH1 peptide vaccine. J is TRBJ1-5 and V is TRBV4-3; D is unclear. The clonotype comes from a man between 35 and 55 years old with glioma. In nucleotides, the CDR3 is TGCGCCAGCAGCCAAGATGGGTGGAATCAGCCCCAGCATTTT. Translating gives CASSQDGWNQPQHF.